This T cell receptor (beta chain) was documented in a study of cytomegalovirus exposure and HLA in healthy donors. Overall study context: A subsequent analysis reported that the 120 or so validation repertoires were produced on the same platform that had also been used for the approximately 710 first-cohort repertoires.

The validation cohort, a group of 120 subjects, included the donors and was separate from the approximately 660-subject first cohort. The repertoire was sequenced with immunoSEQ multiplex PCR; TCRdb's copy has only in-frame clones and lacks some. The data hold approximately 60,000 clones, with about 92% observed a single time. The germline gives CDR1 GTSNPN, CDR2 SVGIG (reference sequence). This CDR3 spans 15 amino acids. V lost 2 bases and J lost 5, with 18 bases in between. Regarding this clone: No antigen is known for it.

Study-wide findings and caveats: First-cohort TCR clusters tended to co-occur in the 120 or so validation repertoires, a later analysis found. Researchers catalogued approximately 170 TCR beta chains as cytomegalovirus-associated.

The genes are TRBV30 and TRBJ1-1, with D possibly matching TRBD1 (6 bases). This TCR came from a woman aged 18-29 years in good health and CMV-seronegative. Sequencing was performed on PBMCs. As DNA, the CDR3 is TGTGCCTGGAGTCGGGGAGGGGGGGCATGGACTGAAGCTTTCTTT. This gives the protein CAWSRGGGAWTEAFF.